Below, 18 T cell receptor beta chains from the same sample are listed, as sequenced in a study of cytomegalovirus exposure and HLA in healthy donors. The data were produced by immunoSEQ multiplex PCR, yet TCRdb's version contains in-frame clones alone and is incomplete. The profile shows approximately 120,000 clones, around nine tenths of them singletons. The sequenced sample consisted of PBMCs. The receptors shown here come from a woman aged 18 to 35 in good health and CMV-seronegative.

This chain joins TRBV4-2 and TRBJ2-3, with TRBD2 identical over 8 bases. Germline V gene data show CDR1 as LGHNA and CDR2 as YNFKEQ. The length of the CDR3 is 16 residues. After removal of 0 bases from V and 3 bases from J, the junction contained 5 bases not matched to a gene. CDR3 amino acids: CASSQDGGGTTDTQYF. DNA of the CDR3: TGTGCCAGCAGCCAAGACGGCGGGGGGACGACAGATACGCAGTATTTT.

In this sample, this clone turned up once. This chain joins TRBV5-1 and TRBJ2-7; D is perhaps TRBD1 (6 bases). V was pared by 4 bases and J by 0 bases, with 11 bases between. CDR3 length: 14 amino acids. Germline V gene lookup returns CDR1 SGHRS and CDR2 YFSETQ. CDR3 amino acids: CASSLPGASYEQYF. The CDR3 DNA follows: TGCGCCAGCAGCCTCCCAGGGGCCTCCTACGAGCAGTACTTC.

This clone was picked up one time. The rearrangement links TRBV1 to TRBJ2-1; the D call TRBD2 from the table was never checked on the DNA. TRBV1 is noted as a pseudogene. The CDR3 extends over 16 amino acids. The CDR3 DNA reads TGCACCAGCAGCCAAGTCGGGGGGGCCCTGTACAATGAGCAGTTCTTC. It encodes CTSSQVGGALYNEQFF.

This sequence joins TRBV7-2 and TRBJ2-7; 15 bases align to TRBD2. J lost 4 bases, V lost 5 bases, and 6 bases had no gene match. The V gene's germline CDR1 is SGHTA and CDR2 FQGNSA. This CDR3 comprises 16 residues. This CDR3 reads CASSSGLAGGLYEQYF. DNA for the CDR3: TGTGCCAGCAGCAGCGGACTAGCGGGGGGGCTTTACGAGCAGTACTTC. The full variable domain, rest sourced from reference TRBV7-2 and TRBJ2-7, is GAGVSQSPSNKVTEKGKDVELRCDPISGHTALYWYRQSLGQGLEFLIYFQGNSAPDKSGLPSDRFSAERTGGSVSTLTIQRTQQEDSAVYLCASSSGLAGGLYEQYFGPGTRLTVT.

The chain couples TRBV5-4 to TRBJ2-5; TRBD2 agrees at 7 bases. Per germline, CDR1 SGHNT and CDR2 YYREEE (reference sequence). The CDR3 covers 15 residues. The V and J ends lost 2 bases and 5 bases, in that order; junction bases with no gene match: 9. DNA of the CDR3: TGTGCCAGCAGCTTTCAGGGCGGGAGTATGGAGACCCAGTACTTC. The encoded protein is CASSFQGGSMETQYF. Combining the CDR3 with reference TRBV5-4 and TRBJ2-5 gives the whole variable domain ETGVTQSPTHLIKTRGQQVTLRCSSQSGHNTVSWYQQALGQGPQFIFQYYREEENGRGNFPPRFSGLQFPNYSSELNVNALELDDSALYLCASSFQGGSMETQYFGPGTRLLVL.

J is TRBJ2-3 and V is TRBV5-1; a weak D match, TRBD2 (6 bases). With 5 bases removed from V and 2 bases from J, the gap between germline ends came to 12 bases. This CDR3 spans 14 amino acids. Germline-derived CDR1 and CDR2 are SGHRS and YFSETQ. This chain's CDR3 is CASRGGQHTDTQYF. The CDR3 coding sequence is TGCGCCAGCAGAGGAGGGCAGCACACAGATACGCAGTATTTT.

The chain uses TRBV12-5 and TRBJ1-1; 10 bases are shared with TRBD1. The V and J ends lost 6 bases and 5 bases, in that order; junction bases with no gene match: 3. Germline V gene sequence: CDR1 LGHNT, CDR2 FRNRAP. The CDR3 consists of 13 residues. In DNA, the CDR3 is TGTGCTAGTGGCCGGACAGGGGGAACTGAAGCTTTCTTT. Encoded protein: CASGRTGGTEAFF.

This clone was counted a few times. The chain employs TRBV2 and TRBJ2-2, with D perhaps TRBD1 (5 bases). This CDR3 contains 13 residues. The germline CDR1 and CDR2 sequences are SNHLY and FYNNEI. Trimming cost V 8 bases and J 5 bases, with 12 bases left between them. CDR3 in amino acids: CASGAARTGELFF. The CDR3 DNA reads as TGTGCCAGCGGGGCTGCGAGAACCGGGGAGCTGTTTTTT.

The V and J genes are TRBV27 and TRBJ2-7, with TRBD2 matching 16 bases. Germline loops: CDR1 MNHEY, CDR2 SMNVEV (reference sequence). The CDR3 contains 16 residues. The J segment lost 6 bases and the V segment lost 5 bases, leaving 7 bases of the junction unmatched. The CDR3 loop reads CASSRGTSGRVGEQYF. CDR3 nucleotides: TGTGCCAGCAGTCGAGGGACTAGCGGGAGGGTGGGCGAGCAGTACTTC.

This chain joins TRBV7-9 and TRBJ1-1; D is possibly TRBD1 (6 bases). The germline V gene has CDR1 SEHNR and CDR2 FQNEAQ (reference sequence). This CDR3 is built from 17 residues. The germline V and J ends were trimmed by 4 bases and 2 bases, with 20 bases remaining between them. The CDR3 DNA sequence: TGTGCCAGCAGCTCCCCAGGACAGTCAATAAGTAACACTGAAGCTTTCTTT. Amino acids: CASSSPGQSISNTEAFF.

The V and J genes are TRBV9 and TRBJ2-7, with D possibly TRBD1 on 5 matching bases. Germline V gene sequence: CDR1 SGDLS, CDR2 YYNGEE. CDR3 length equals 15 residues. Trimming took off 3 bases at V and 2 bases at J, with 15 bases between the two ends. CDR3 DNA: TGTGCCAGCAGCGGAGGATTACAGGACCCCTACGAGCAGTACTTC. It translates to CASSGGLQDPYEQYF. Complete variable domain (other parts from reference TRBV9 and TRBJ2-7): DSGVTQTPKHLITATGQRVTLRCSPRSGDLSVYWYQQSLDQGLQFLIQYYNGEERAKGNILERFSAQQFPDLHSELNLSSLELGDSALYFCASSGGLQDPYEQYFGPGTRLTVT.

This clone was seen once. This chain joins TRBV6-5 and TRBJ1-1, with D possibly TRBD1 on 6 matching bases. The CDR3 extends over 12 amino acids. Germline V CDR1 and CDR2: MNHEY, SVGAGI. With 9 bases removed from V and 1 base from J, the gap between germline ends came to 9 bases. The CDR3 DNA sequence: TGTGCCAGTTTACAGGGGAACACTGAAGCTTTCTTT. It translates to CASLQGNTEAFF.

This chain uses TRBV7-2 with TRBJ1-4; D possibly corresponds to TRBD1 (6 bases). Germline values: CDR1 SGHTA, CDR2 FQGNSA. V was cut by 5 bases and J by 6 bases, with 16 bases left in between. The CDR3 extends over 15 amino acids. The CDR3: CASSPWTDYDEKLFF. CDR3 bases: TGTGCCAGCAGCCCTTGGACAGACTACGATGAAAAACTGTTTTTT.

In its sample, this clone was seen once. V gene TRBV4-3 combines with J gene TRBJ2-7, with D possibly matching TRBD2 (5 bases). There are 17 residues in the CDR3. Germline V CDR1 and CDR2: LGHNA, YSLEER. V was cut by 0 bases and J by 5 bases, with 20 bases left in between. The CDR3 nucleotides read TGCGCCAGCAGCCAAGACGGGGTTGGCAGTCCCCCCGACGAGCAGTACTTC. Protein product: CASSQDGVGSPPDEQYF.

This chain uses TRBV7-8 with TRBJ2-5; D may be TRBD2 (5 bases). The ends were cut back, 5 bases at V and 7 bases at J, with 11 bases in the middle. The CDR3 sequence is 12 residues long. Per germline, CDR1 SGHVS and CDR2 FQNEAQ. The CDR3 nucleotides read TGTGCCAGCAGCCGGACTGAATGGACCCAGTACTTC. Its translation: CASSRTEWTQYF.

This chain connects TRBV5-1 to TRBJ2-5; possible D gene TRBD2, 6 bases. Trimming pared 0 bases from V and 1 base from J, leaving 7 bases between. The CDR3 runs to 14 residues. The germline V gene encodes CDR1 SGHRS and CDR2 YFSETQ. This CDR3 is CASSLGGTQETQYF. CDR3 coding DNA: TGCGCCAGCAGCTTGGGCGGGACCCAAGAGACCCAGTACTTC.

This clone was counted a few times. V and J are TRBV19 and TRBJ1-2, with 9 bases that match TRBD1. Per the germline V gene, CDR1 is LNHDA and CDR2 is SQIVND (reference sequence). V dropped 9 bases and J dropped 5; count of bases not matched to a gene: 4. This CDR3 is built from 12 residues. The CDR3 protein is CASSDRGYGYTF. CDR3 coding DNA: TGTGCCAGCTCTGACAGGGGGTATGGCTACACCTTC.

This clone appeared a single time. The rearrangement joins TRBV28 to TRBJ2-7, with D tentatively TRBD1 (6 bases). Germline CDR1 reads MDHEN; CDR2 reads SYDVKM. The CDR3 extends over 13 amino acids. V lost 6 bases and J 3 bases, leaving 12 bases between the germline ends. The CDR3 nucleotides are TGTGCCAGCAGGCGCACAGGGAGCTACGAGCAGTACTTC. The encoded protein is CASRRTGSYEQYF.